These 25 T cell receptor beta chains came from one sample sequenced in a study of T cells in Graves' hyperthyroidism and ophthalmopathy. Researchers took RNA transcripts and amplified the TCR beta CDR3 regions from them. Researchers ran a first-round RT-PCR on the TCR CDR3 using the HTBI primer set. TCRdb re-called the multiplex PCR reads through MiXCR, storing one row per CDR3 protein. The sample includes about 180,000 distinct CDR3 sequences, just under 9.5% of them seen just once. Material for sequencing was blood. The receptors derive from a woman under 30 with Graves' hyperthyroidism that later progressed to Graves' ophthalmopathy.

This clonotype appeared many times. The chain recombines TRBV13 with TRBJ1-1; D ambiguous. Trimming took 1 base from V and 4 from J, leaving 10 bases between them. CDR1 and CDR2 from the germline V gene are PRHDT and FYEKMQ (reference sequence). The CDR3 loop spans 14 amino acids. The CDR3 spells CASSLVVGSTEAFF. CDR3 in DNA: TGTGCCAGCAGCTTAGTCGTGGGGTCCACTGAAGCTTTCTTT.

At least ten counts were recorded for this clonotype. The chain uses TRBV5-4 and TRBJ1-2, with D hard to call. Trimming pared 0 bases from V and 8 bases from J, leaving 11 bases between. Germline CDR1 and CDR2: SGHNT and YYREEE (reference sequence). This CDR3 has 13 amino acids. The CDR3 sequence: CASSLVEGGGYTF. The CDR3 DNA sequence: TGTGCCAGCAGCTTGGTAGAGGGCGGAGGCTACACCTTC.

The rearrangement uses TRBV7-6 and TRBJ2-7; D is unclear. Germline V CDR1 and CDR2: SGHVS, FNYEAQ. The CDR3 spans 14 residues. The V end lost 2 bases, the J end lost 1 base, and 9 bases lay between the germline ends. CDR3 DNA: TGTGCCAGCAGCTTATACGACTCATCCTACGAGCAGTACTTC. Its translation: CASSLYDSSYEQYF.

In its sample, this clonotype was seen many times. V gene TRBV12-3 or TRBV12-4 combines with J gene TRBJ2-3, with D uncertain. V lost 1 base and J 0 bases, leaving 8 bases between the germline ends. The CDR3 is 15 residues long. For the CDR3, the DNA is TGTGCCAGCAGTTTAGGGGTCACTAGCACAGATACGCAGTATTTT. This sequence encodes CASSLGVTSTDTQYF.

This clonotype was counted ten times or more. The rearrangement joins TRBV2 to TRBJ1-1, with TRBD1 matching over 7 bases. The CDR3 runs to 17 residues. Germline V gene lookup returns CDR1 SNHLY and CDR2 FYNNEI. The V segment lost 3 bases and the J segment 2 bases; nucleotides outside the gene matches: 12. The CDR3 reads CASSDRLQGVPNTEAFF. CDR3 DNA sequence: TGTGCCAGCAGTGATCGGTTGCAGGGGGTACCTAACACTGAAGCTTTCTTT.

This clonotype was counted many times. This chain uses TRBV11-2 with TRBJ1-1; D is possibly TRBD1 (5 bases). The CDR3 is 14 amino acids. From germline, CDR1 is SGHAT and CDR2 FQNNGV. The V gene lost 6 bases and the J gene lost 6 bases, with 17 bases spanning the gap. The CDR3 DNA reads as TGTGCCAGCAGTCAAGGGGCTTGGATGCCTGAAGCTTTCTTT. Translation: CASSQGAWMPEAFF.

This clonotype was seen at least ten times. The rearrangement links TRBV20-1 to TRBJ2-5; 8 nucleotides agree with TRBD1. Per the germline V gene, CDR1 is DFQATT and CDR2 is SNEGSKA (reference sequence). The length of the CDR3 is 17 residues. J gave up 2 bases and V 6 bases, and 17 bases lay outside the gene matches. CDR3 sequence reads: CSAKIPGTGLTQETQYF. In nucleotides, the CDR3 is TGCAGTGCGAAGATTCCCGGGACAGGACTAACACAAGAGACCCAGTACTTC.

This clonotype was detected ten times or more. V usage is TRBV7-3 and J usage is TRBJ2-1, with 11 bases that match TRBD1. The V gene's germline CDR1 is SGHTA and CDR2 FQGTGA. V gave up 2 bases and J gave up 8 bases; unmatched junction bases: 5. The CDR3 covers 15 residues. The CDR3 DNA reads as TGTGCCAGCAGCTTAGGGACAGGGGGGTTCGATGAGCAGTTCTTC. It translates to CASSLGTGGFDEQFF. The whole variable domain, filled in from reference TRBV7-3 and TRBJ2-1, reads GAGVSQTPSNKVTEKGKYVELRCDPISGHTALYWYRQSLGQGPEFLIYFQGTGAADDSGLPNDRFFAVRPEGSVSTLKIQRTERGDSAVYLCASSLGTGGFDEQFFGPGTRLTVL.

This clonotype was seen repeatedly, ten times or more. The chain links TRBV28 to TRBJ1-5; D not resolved. V lost 3 bases, J lost 3 bases, and 18 bases lay in between. CDR3 length: 17 amino acids. CDR1 and CDR2 from the germline V gene are MDHEN and SYDVKM. In DNA, the CDR3 is TGTGCCAGCAGTTTCTCGATAACCGGGAAATCCAATCAGCCCCAGCATTTT. Translated, it gives CASSFSITGKSNQPQHF.

This clonotype was seen at least ten times. This rearrangement joins TRBV20-1 to TRBJ2-7; 13 positions match TRBD2. After removal of 3 bases from V and 6 bases from J, the junction contained 17 bases not matched to a gene. The germline V gene has CDR1 DFQATT and CDR2 SNEGSKA (reference sequence). The CDR3 length is 18 residues. CDR3 DNA: TGCAGTGCTAGTTATAGGGGGGGCGCGGGACTAGCGGGATTCGAGCAGTACTTC. Translated, it gives CSASYRGGAGLAGFEQYF.

This clonotype was seen many times. This chain links TRBV30 with TRBJ1-2, with a weak D call TRBD1 (5 bases). The CDR3 is 13 residues long. Germline V CDR1 and CDR2: GTSNPN, SVGIG (reference sequence). Trimming shortened V by 2 bases and J by 4 bases, and 11 bases separated the two germline ends. The CDR3 here is CAWSPGTLYGYTF. The CDR3, as DNA: TGTGCCTGGAGTCCCGGGACTCTCTATGGCTACACCTTC. The full variable domain, its missing parts supplied by reference TRBV30 and TRBJ1-2, is SQTIHQWPATLVQPVGSPLSLECTVEGTSNPNLYWYRQAAGRGLQLLFYSVGIGQISSEVPQNLSASRPQDRQFILSSKKLLLSDSGFYLCAWSPGTLYGYTFGSGTRLTVV.

In its sample, this clonotype was seen a few times. The chain is built from TRBV6-1 and TRBJ2-1; D might be TRBD2 (6 bases). V lost 1 base, J lost 9 bases, and 13 bases lay in between. The CDR3 is 14 residues long. The germline gives CDR1 MNHNS, CDR2 SASEGT. In DNA form, the CDR3 reads TGTGCCAGCAGTGAAGGGACGGGAGCTAGTGAGCAGTTCTTC. Translation gives CASSEGTGASEQFF.

This clonotype appeared many times. The rearrangement links TRBV20-1 to TRBJ1-4, with 10 bases fitting TRBD1. The V gene's germline CDR1 is DFQATT and CDR2 SNEGSKA (reference sequence). J lost 7 bases, V lost 5 bases, and 7 bases had no gene match. CDR3 length equals 14 residues. In DNA form, the CDR3 reads TGCAGTGCTCCTGAGGGACAGGGGTCTGAAAAACTGTTTTTT. This translates into CSAPEGQGSEKLFF.

On this clonotype itself: This may be a read error, as it is one base from a much larger clone. The genes are TRBV7-7 and TRBJ2-7, with TRBD1 matching over 8 bases. This CDR3 contains 13 residues. Looked up from germline, CDR1 is SSHAT and CDR2 is FNYEAQ (reference sequence). CDR3 in DNA: TGTGTCAGCAGCCCCGACAGGGGCTACGAGCAGTACTTC. Its translation: CVSSPDRGYEQYF.

This clonotype was counted ten times or more. The chain recombines TRBV27 with TRBJ2-7; D is perhaps TRBD2 (7 bases). Trimming pared 10 bases from V and 2 bases from J, leaving 21 bases between. The germline CDR1 and CDR2 sequences are MNHEY and SMNVEV (reference sequence). This CDR3 has 15 amino acids. The CDR3 DNA reads TGTGCCACGGCCGGCGGGGGCCACCAACCCTACGAGCAGTACTTC. Its protein product is CATAGGGHQPYEQYF.

This clonotype was recorded a few times. The chain employs TRBV4-2 and TRBJ1-5; the D is unclear. Germline V CDR1 and CDR2: LGHNA, YNFKEQ. V lost 0 bases and J lost 7, with 7 bases in between. There are 13 residues in the CDR3. This CDR3 reads CASSQDVRQPQHF. The CDR3 bases are TGTGCCAGCAGCCAAGATGTACGGCAGCCCCAGCATTTT.

V gene TRBV27 combines with J gene TRBJ2-3; 12 nucleotides align to TRBD2. This CDR3 is 18 amino acids long. Per the germline V gene, CDR1 is MNHEY and CDR2 is SMNVEV (reference sequence). Trimming cost V 5 bases and J 5 bases; bases outside gene matches: 14. CDR3 protein: CASSPFFLAGGPIDTQYF. In DNA form, the CDR3 reads TGTGCCAGCAGTCCATTCTTCCTAGCGGGAGGGCCGATAGATACGCAGTATTTT.

The gene calls are TRBV4-1 and TRBJ2-7; 9 bases match TRBD1. This CDR3 is built from 17 residues. Germline V gene data show CDR1 as MGHRA and CDR2 as YSYEKL. Trimming cost V 3 bases and J 6 bases; bases outside gene matches: 15. CDR3 residues: CASSHRRGGQGLSEQYF. The CDR3 DNA sequence: TGCGCCAGCAGCCACCGAAGAGGAGGACAGGGGTTGAGCGAGCAGTACTTC.

J is TRBJ2-1 and V is TRBV4-1; maybe TRBD1 (6 bases). Germline assignment: CDR1 MGHRA and CDR2 YSYEKL. Trimming pared 6 bases from V and 0 bases from J, leaving 9 bases between. The CDR3 is made up of 14 amino acids. Written as DNA, the CDR3 is TGCGCCAGCAGACAGGACAGCTCCTACAATGAGCAGTTCTTC. It yields the protein CASRQDSSYNEQFF.

The chain combines TRBV29-1 with TRBJ2-7, with 9 bases aligning to TRBD1. V was clipped by 1 base and J by 2 bases; unmatched bases: 6. CDR1 is SQVTM and CDR2 is ANQGSEA in the germline V gene. The length of the CDR3 is 15 residues. DNA for the CDR3: TGCAGCGTTGAAGGAACAGGGGGCAGCGCCTACGAGCAGTACTTC. Protein product: CSVEGTGGSAYEQYF.

This clonotype was detected many times. This chain links TRBV7-2 with TRBJ2-7; the match to TRBD2 covers 8 bases. The CDR3 has 15 amino acids. Trimming at V came to 3 bases and at J to 4 bases, leaving 8 bases not matched to a gene. Germline CDR1 and CDR2: SGHTA and FQGNSA. CDR3 nucleotide sequence: TGTGCCAGCAGCTTGAGAGCGGGAGATATGTACGAGCAGTACTTC. Translated, it gives CASSLRAGDMYEQYF.

This clonotype was observed at least ten times. The chain has TRBV6-1 and TRBJ2-5, with D possibly being TRBD2 (5 bases). The CDR3 has 14 amino acids. CDR1 and CDR2 (germline): MNHNS, SASEGT. V was shortened by 4 bases and J by 5 bases, with 14 bases between the two germline ends. Written as DNA, the CDR3 is TGTGCCAGCAGTGGGCGCGGGTTGCCGGAGACCCAGTACTTC. This gives the protein CASSGRGLPETQYF.

The table lists this clonotype with many counts. The chain links TRBV2 to TRBJ2-5; D is unclear. The germline V gene has CDR1 SNHLY and CDR2 FYNNEI. This CDR3 region has 13 residues. Trimming removed 2 bases at V and 3 bases at J, with 7 bases between. CDR3 in DNA: TGTGCCAGCAGTGAATTAGTTAAAGAGACCCAGTACTTC. It translates to CASSELVKETQYF.

The sample holds many counts of this clonotype. The rearrangement joins TRBV3-1 to TRBJ2-1; 7 bases are shared with TRBD2. Germline-derived CDR1 and CDR2 are LGHDT and YNNKEL (reference sequence). V shed 3 bases, J shed 0 bases, and the junction held 2 bases outside the gene matches. The CDR3 is 15 residues long. CDR3 residues: CASSHSGGSYNEQFF. In DNA form, the CDR3 reads TGTGCCAGCAGCCACTCGGGGGGCTCCTACAATGAGCAGTTCTTC.

This clonotype has a handful of counts. The chain recombines TRBV15 with TRBJ1-3, with D unclear. V lost 0 bases and J lost 0, with 6 bases in between. CDR1 and CDR2 (germline): LNHNV, YYDKDF (reference sequence). The CDR3 is 15 residues long. The CDR3: CATSRDTSSGNTIYF. The CDR3 nucleotides read TGTGCCACCAGCAGAGATACGAGCTCTGGAAACACCATATATTTT. The whole variable domain, filled in from reference TRBV15 and TRBJ1-3, reads DAMVIQNPRYQVTQFGKPVTLSCSQTLNHNVMYWYQQKSSQAPKLLFHYYDKDFNNEADTPDNFQSRRPNTSFCFLDIRSPGLGDTAMYLCATSRDTSSGNTIYFGEGSWLTVV.